Listed here is a single TCR beta chain. The antigen is undetermined. This CDR3 is 17 amino acids long. CDR1 and CDR2 from the germline V gene are SGHTA and FQGNSA. After removal of 5 bases from V and 5 bases from J, the junction contained 16 bases not matched to a gene. This sample stems from a study of T cell responses to AZD1222 COVID-19 vaccine. Libraries were prepared by immunoSEQ multiplex PCR; TCRdb keeps only in-frame clonotypes and omits some of them. The sample has about 140,000 clones, 92% seen once. Study observations and caveats: Regions 160-218 and 743-854 held dominance among vaccine-associated CD4 TCRs, which spanned spike. Targeting of unmutated variant regions was reportedly seen in nearly half of spike-specific TCRs. Repertoires were collected only later (after the peak T cell response had occurred). Two doses of AZD1222 preceded a rise in Spike-specific TCR breadth and depth.

The rearrangement joins TRBV7-2 to TRBJ2-5; 8 bases match TRBD2. The material was peripheral blood, obtained 28 days after the second AZD1222 dose. This TCR derives from an adult who received the AZD1222 COVID-19 vaccine. CDR3 residues: CASSLIAGSSLGETQYF. CDR3 DNA: TGTGCCAGCAGCCTCATAGCGGGATCCTCTTTAGGGGAGACCCAGTACTTC.